The 27 T cell receptor beta chains listed next were all sequenced from one sample in a study of T-cell reconstitution after alpha-beta-depleted transplantation in children. As it was prepared, the TCRbeta library received unique molecular identifiers. TCRdb re-derived calls from the PCR reads in MiXCR, one entry per CDR3 protein. This table holds about 640,000 distinct CDR3 sequences, 10% to 15% found once. The source material was PBMCs, mostly from graft donor cells, sampled 360 days after TCRalphabeta/CD19-depleted stem cell transplant. Receptors were obtained from a male patient younger than 18 who had a stem cell transplant for acute myeloid leukemia, so the T cells may come from the graft donor.

This clonotype came up a few times. The chain joins TRBV12-3 or TRBV12-4 to TRBJ1-5; D possibly corresponds to TRBD1 (6 bases). V lost 6 bases and J lost 3, with 9 bases in between. This CDR3 is built from 13 residues. DNA for the CDR3: TGTGCCAGCAGCGGGGGCCCCAATCAGCCCCAGCATTTT. It encodes CASSGGPNQPQHF.

The V call is TRBV10-3, the J call TRBJ2-1, with 9 bases identical to TRBD2. Germline loops: CDR1 ENHRY, CDR2 SYGVKD. The V segment lost 4 bases and the J segment 4 bases; nucleotides outside the gene matches: 11. The CDR3 has 17 amino acids. CDR3 sequence (DNA): TGTGCCATCAGTGGGGGGCTAGCGGGACTGAAATACAATGAGCAGTTCTTC. It codes for CAISGGLAGLKYNEQFF.

This clonotype was counted between two and nine times. The V gene is TRBV6-1, the J gene TRBJ1-5, with a weak D call TRBD1 (6 bases). The CDR3 spans 15 residues. Trimming cost V 6 bases and J 9 bases, with 21 bases left between them. Germline CDR1 MNHNS, CDR2 SASEGT. The chain's CDR3 is CASRIGTHDGWPQHF. The CDR3 region has the DNA TGTGCCAGCAGGATCGGGACACACGATGGTTGGCCCCAGCATTTT.

The chain has TRBV19 and TRBJ2-7; D perhaps matches TRBD1 (6 bases). The germline V gene has CDR1 LNHDA and CDR2 SQIVND (reference sequence). The V end lost 1 base, the J end lost 4 bases, and 14 bases lay between the germline ends. CDR3 length: 15 amino acids. CDR3 protein: CASSIASGQNYEQYF. The CDR3, as DNA: TGTGCCAGTAGTATAGCCTCGGGACAAAATTACGAGCAGTACTTC.

The CDR3 sequence: CSVEWGLEAGELFF. The CDR3 bases are TGCAGCGTTGAATGGGGACTAGAGGCCGGGGAGCTGTTTTTT. The chain links TRBV29-1 to TRBJ2-2, with TRBD2 identical over 8 bases. V trimming: 2 bases; J trimming: 6 bases; junction bases outside the gene matches: 5. The CDR3 length is 14 residues. The V gene's germline CDR1 is SQVTM and CDR2 ANQGSEA.

The V call is TRBV11-1, the J call TRBJ2-4; 16 nucleotides match TRBD2. The V gene's germline CDR1 is SGHAT and CDR2 FQDESV (reference sequence). This CDR3 is 18 amino acids long. Unmatched junction bases numbered 6, after V lost 5 bases and J lost 2 bases. The CDR3 coding sequence is TGTGCCAGCAGCCCGGGACTAGCGGGAGGGCCGACCAAAAACATTCAGTACTTC. It specifies CASSPGLAGGPTKNIQYF.

This clonotype showed up just a few times. The genes are TRBV12-3 or TRBV12-4 and TRBJ1-1, with D maybe TRBD1 (5 bases). V gave up 2 bases and J gave up 10 bases, with 14 bases separating them. The CDR3 consists of 13 residues. This chain's CDR3 is CASSLPGLGPAFF. In DNA form, the CDR3 reads TGTGCCAGCAGTTTACCGGGGCTAGGTCCAGCTTTCTTT.

This clonotype turned up a few times. In DNA form, the CDR3 reads TGCAGCGTAGAGATGGGTAGAAGCTCTGGAAACACCATATATTTT. Its protein product is CSVEMGRSSGNTIYF. The rearrangement uses TRBV29-1 and TRBJ1-3; D remains ambiguous. V gave up 6 bases and J gave up 0 bases, with 15 bases separating them. The germline V gene encodes CDR1 SQVTM and CDR2 ANQGSEA. The CDR3 spans 15 residues.

This clonotype has at least ten counts. The chain couples TRBV10-3 to TRBJ2-7, with 10 bases fitting TRBD1. Germline lookup yields CDR1 ENHRY and CDR2 SYGVKD. The CDR3 totals 15 residues. Trimming removed 6 bases from V and 2 bases from J; junction bases left unmatched: 7. CDR3 DNA: TGTGCCATCAGCTGGGACAGGGGACGAGCCTACGAGCAGTACTTC. Translated: CAISWDRGRAYEQYF.

This clonotype was seen a handful of times. The V call is TRBV7-9, the J call TRBJ2-3, with D perhaps TRBD1 (6 bases). The CDR3 runs 16 residues. The V gene's germline CDR1 is SEHNR and CDR2 FQNEAQ (reference sequence). Between the trimmed V and J ends, which lost 3 bases and 1 base, there was a span of 14 bases. The CDR3 is CASSFLSQGGTDTQYF. Here the CDR3 DNA reads TGTGCCAGCAGCTTTCTCTCACAGGGCGGCACAGATACGCAGTATTTT.

The sample holds a few counts of this clonotype. The chain uses TRBV7-2 and TRBJ2-2; weak D call: TRBD1 (5 bases). V lost 5 bases, J lost 4 bases, and 17 bases lay in between. Germline loops: CDR1 SGHTA, CDR2 FQGNSA. This CDR3 region has 16 residues. CDR3 sequence (DNA): TGTGCCAGCAGCCCGTGGGTCAGGGTGAGCACCGGGGAGCTGTTTTTT. Its translation is CASSPWVRVSTGELFF. The full variable domain, completed using reference TRBV7-2 and TRBJ2-2, is GAGVSQSPSNKVTEKGKDVELRCDPISGHTALYWYRQSLGQGLEFLIYFQGNSAPDKSGLPSDRFSAERTGGSVSTLTIQRTQQEDSAVYLCASSPWVRVSTGELFFGEGSRLTVL.

This clonotype was seen a few times. The chain employs TRBV6-5 and TRBJ1-5; D uncertain. The V end was cut by 6 bases, the J end by 6 bases, with 12 bases between. Germline V CDR1 and CDR2: MNHEY, SVGAGI. CDR3 length: 13 amino acids. The CDR3 here is CASSHGGGQPQHF. The CDR3 bases are TGTGCCAGCAGCCACGGAGGCGGTCAGCCCCAGCATTTT.

This clonotype has a handful of counts. CDR3 amino acids: CASSDRDRGTDTQYF. CDR3 coding DNA: TGTGCCAGCAGTGACCGGGACAGGGGAACAGATACGCAGTATTTT. This chain joins TRBV25-1 and TRBJ2-3, with 10 nucleotides matching TRBD1. Germline V lookup: CDR1 MGHDK, CDR2 SYGVNS. The V and J ends lost 3 bases and 3 bases, in that order; junction bases with no gene match: 3. CDR3 length equals 15 residues.

The rearrangement links TRBV20-1 to TRBJ2-5, with 8 bases lining up with TRBD2. CDR3 length: 13 residues. The germline V gene encodes CDR1 DFQATT and CDR2 SNEGSKA (reference sequence). With 7 bases clipped from V and 4 bases from J, the junction kept 8 bases outside the gene matches. Written as DNA, the CDR3 is TGCAGTGGGGGACTAGTAAGCCGAGAGACCCAGTACTTC. Amino acids: CSGGLVSRETQYF.

The chain combines TRBV3-1 with TRBJ1-1, with D perhaps matching TRBD1 (5 bases). The ends were cut back, 8 bases at V and 1 base at J, with 17 bases in the middle. The CDR3 covers 15 residues. Germline CDR1 and CDR2: LGHDT and YNNKEL (reference sequence). The CDR3 nucleotides read TGTGCCAGCCTCGACTCAGGGACTCCGAACACTGAAGCTTTCTTT. Protein product: CASLDSGTPNTEAFF.

The genes are TRBV28 and TRBJ2-2, with 8 nucleotides matching TRBD2. This CDR3 comprises 14 residues. The J segment lost 5 bases and the V segment lost 8 bases, leaving 7 bases of the junction unmatched. CDR1 and CDR2 (germline): MDHEN, SYDVKM. As DNA, the CDR3 is TGTGCCAGCTGGAGCGGGGGAGTGACCGGGGAGCTGTTTTTT. It codes for CASWSGGVTGELFF.

The table lists this clonotype with many counts. The gene calls are TRBV15 and TRBJ2-7; 10 bases map to TRBD2. With V trimmed by 0 bases and J by 2 bases, 10 bases remained unmatched. The CDR3 covers 18 residues. Germline loops: CDR1 LNHNV, CDR2 YYDKDF (reference sequence). CDR3 amino acids: CATSRDPASGSWAYEQYF. The CDR3 nucleotides read TGTGCCACCAGCAGAGATCCGGCTAGCGGGAGTTGGGCCTACGAGCAGTACTTC.

This chain connects TRBV20-1 to TRBJ2-5; 7 nucleotides align to TRBD2. The CDR3 contains 16 residues. V shed 6 bases, J shed 4 bases, and the junction held 17 bases outside the gene matches. CDR1 is DFQATT, CDR2 SNEGSKA, per germline (reference sequence). The CDR3 DNA reads TGCAGTGCCTCAGGATTCGAGGGAGGGCCCATAGAGACCCAGTACTTC. Its translation: CSASGFEGGPIETQYF.

This clonotype has a count of ten or more. The V and J genes are TRBV29-1 and TRBJ2-1; TRBD2 matches 10 bases. The length of the CDR3 is 17 residues. V was pared by 4 bases and J by 6 bases, with 15 bases of the junction left unmatched. CDR1 is SQVTM and CDR2 is ANQGSEA in the germline V gene. CDR3 nucleotides: TGCAGCGTTGTCCCAAGGCTAATAATAGCGGGAGGCAATGAGCAGTTCTTC. Protein sequence: CSVVPRLIIAGGNEQFF.

This clonotype was recorded a few times. The chain joins TRBV28 to TRBJ2-7, with no clear D. From germline, CDR1 is MDHEN and CDR2 SYDVKM. Trimming stripped 5 bases from V and 3 bases from J, with 14 bases between. The CDR3 covers 14 residues. The CDR3 nucleotides are TGTGCCAGCAGTCATAGGGCTAAGCTCTACGAGCAGTACTTC. Translated: CASSHRAKLYEQYF.

A few counts support this clonotype. The chain carries TRBV11-2 and TRBJ2-1; the match to TRBD2 covers 12 bases. CDR3 length: 19 residues. Unmatched junction bases numbered 6, after V lost 0 bases and J lost 0 bases. CDR1 SGHAT and CDR2 FQNNGV come from the germline V gene. This CDR3 is CASSLDPRLAGASYNEQFF. The CDR3, as DNA: TGTGCCAGCAGCTTAGATCCCCGACTAGCGGGAGCCTCCTACAATGAGCAGTTCTTC.

This clonotype was counted between two and nine times. The V call is TRBV12-3 or TRBV12-4, the J call TRBJ2-7, with TRBD2 matching 10 bases. This CDR3 spans 16 amino acids. The V gene end was trimmed by 1 base and the J gene end by 6 bases; junction bases not matched to a gene: 9. CDR3 amino acids: CASSLGVGAGGSEQYF. CDR3 coding DNA: TGTGCCAGCAGTTTAGGGGTTGGAGCGGGAGGGAGCGAGCAGTACTTC.

This clonotype was counted ten times or more. Germline and junction disagree at one end, which may indicate a read error. The chain is built from TRBV7-7 and TRBJ2-2; tentative D call: TRBD2 (5 bases). The V gene's germline CDR1 is SSHAT and CDR2 FNYEAQ (reference sequence). The CDR3 is made up of 14 amino acids. In nucleotides, the CDR3 is TGTGCTAGCAGCTTAGCGACGGCGAACGGGGAGCTGTTTTTT. Protein: CASSLATANGELFF.

The rearrangement joins TRBV7-3 to TRBJ1-6; 8 positions agree with TRBD1. This CDR3 comprises 13 residues. CDR1 and CDR2 (germline): SGHTA, FQGTGA. The junction had 4 bases not matched to a gene; V was cut back by 5 bases and J by 10 bases. The CDR3 sequence is CASSRTGSSPLHF. CDR3 nucleotides: TGTGCCAGCAGCAGGACAGGGAGCTCACCCCTCCACTTT.

This clonotype was picked up many times. The V and J genes are TRBV9 and TRBJ2-7; a possible D gene is TRBD1 (5 bases). V was clipped by 0 bases and J by 2 bases, with 12 bases between them. Germline loops: CDR1 SGDLS, CDR2 YYNGEE. CDR3 size: 15 residues. The CDR3: CASSVATGYTYEQYF. CDR3 bases: TGTGCCAGCAGCGTAGCTACAGGTTACACCTACGAGCAGTACTTC.

This chain links TRBV28 with TRBJ2-7; possibly TRBD2 for D (5 bases). This CDR3 is built from 15 residues. In germline, CDR1 is MDHEN, CDR2 SYDVKM. V was shortened by 6 bases and J by 5 bases, with 20 bases between the two germline ends. The CDR3 sequence is CASSIRGSHTHEQYF. DNA for the CDR3: TGTGCCAGCAGCATCCGGGGTTCTCATACCCACGAGCAGTACTTC.

This clonotype has only a few counts. The chain links TRBV18 to TRBJ1-2; 7 nucleotides line up with TRBD1. V lost 3 bases to trimming and J lost 8 bases; unmatched junction nucleotides: 12. This CDR3 contains 15 residues. Germline-derived CDR1 and CDR2 are KGHSH and LQKENI. CDR3 sequence reads: CASSPPGLTGTGYTF. For the CDR3, the DNA is TGTGCCAGCTCACCCCCCGGGCTGACAGGGACCGGCTACACCTTC.